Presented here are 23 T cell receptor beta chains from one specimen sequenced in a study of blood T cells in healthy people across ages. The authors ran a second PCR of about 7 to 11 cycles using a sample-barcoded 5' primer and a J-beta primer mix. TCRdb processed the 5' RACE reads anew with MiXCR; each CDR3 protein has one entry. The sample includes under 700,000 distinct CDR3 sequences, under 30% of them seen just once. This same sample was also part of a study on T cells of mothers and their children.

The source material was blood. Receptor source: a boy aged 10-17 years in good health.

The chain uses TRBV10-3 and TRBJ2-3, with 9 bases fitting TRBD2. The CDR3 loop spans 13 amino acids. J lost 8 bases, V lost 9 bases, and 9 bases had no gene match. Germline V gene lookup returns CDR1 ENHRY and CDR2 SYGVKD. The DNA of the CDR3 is TGTGCCATAAGGCGGGAGGGGAGAGGTACGCAGTATTTT. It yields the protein CAIRREGRGTQYF.

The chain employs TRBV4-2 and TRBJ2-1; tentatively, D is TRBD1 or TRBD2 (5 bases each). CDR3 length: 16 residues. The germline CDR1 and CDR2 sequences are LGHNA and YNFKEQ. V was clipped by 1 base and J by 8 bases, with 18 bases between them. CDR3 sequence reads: CASSQALGEMVDEQFF. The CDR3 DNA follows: TGTGCCAGCAGCCAAGCCTTGGGGGAGATGGTCGATGAGCAGTTCTTC.

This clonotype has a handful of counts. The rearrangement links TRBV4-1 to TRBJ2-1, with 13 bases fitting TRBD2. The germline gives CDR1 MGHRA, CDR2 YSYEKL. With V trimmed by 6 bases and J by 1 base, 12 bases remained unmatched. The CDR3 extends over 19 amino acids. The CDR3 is CASSPAGTSGIGSYNEQFF. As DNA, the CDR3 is TGCGCCAGCAGTCCTGCCGGGACTAGCGGGATAGGATCCTACAATGAGCAGTTCTTC.

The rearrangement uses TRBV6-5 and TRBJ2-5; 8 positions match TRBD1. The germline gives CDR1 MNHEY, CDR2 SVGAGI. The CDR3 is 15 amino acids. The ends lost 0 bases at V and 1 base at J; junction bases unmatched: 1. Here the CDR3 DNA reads TGTGCCAGCAGTTACTCCGGACAGGGCCAAGAGACCCAGTACTTC. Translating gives CASSYSGQGQETQYF.

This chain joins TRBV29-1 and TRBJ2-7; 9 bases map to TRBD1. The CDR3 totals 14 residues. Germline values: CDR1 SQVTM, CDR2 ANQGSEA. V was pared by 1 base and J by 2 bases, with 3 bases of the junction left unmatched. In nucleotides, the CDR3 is TGCAGCGTTGAAGTGGGACAGGGAACCTACGAGCAGTACTTC. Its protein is CSVEVGQGTYEQYF.

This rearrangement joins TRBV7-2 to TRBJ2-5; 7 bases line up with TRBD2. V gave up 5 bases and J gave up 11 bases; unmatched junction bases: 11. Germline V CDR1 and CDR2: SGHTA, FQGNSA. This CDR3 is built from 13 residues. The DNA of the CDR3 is TGTGCCAGCAGCCTGGGAGGGCAGGCACAGCAGTACTTC. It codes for CASSLGGQAQQYF.

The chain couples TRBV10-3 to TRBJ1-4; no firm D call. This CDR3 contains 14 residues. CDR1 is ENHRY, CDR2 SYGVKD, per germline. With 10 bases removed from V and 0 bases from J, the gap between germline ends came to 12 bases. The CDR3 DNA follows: TGTGCCACCATGGACTTTGCAACTAATGAAAAACTGTTTTTT. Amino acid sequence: CATMDFATNEKLFF.

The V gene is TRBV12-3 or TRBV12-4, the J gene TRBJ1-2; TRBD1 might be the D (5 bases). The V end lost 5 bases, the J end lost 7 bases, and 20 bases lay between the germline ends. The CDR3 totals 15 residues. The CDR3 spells CASSPPAPGGRGYTF. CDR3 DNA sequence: TGTGCCAGCAGTCCTCCCGCCCCCGGGGGTCGTGGCTACACCTTC.

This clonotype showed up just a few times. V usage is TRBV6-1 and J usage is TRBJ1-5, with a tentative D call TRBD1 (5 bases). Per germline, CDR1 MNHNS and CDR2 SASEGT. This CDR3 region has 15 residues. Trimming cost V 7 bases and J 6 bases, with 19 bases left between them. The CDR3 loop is CASMVRGSLGQPQHF. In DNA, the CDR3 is TGTGCCAGCATGGTAAGGGGCTCTCTTGGTCAGCCCCAGCATTTT.

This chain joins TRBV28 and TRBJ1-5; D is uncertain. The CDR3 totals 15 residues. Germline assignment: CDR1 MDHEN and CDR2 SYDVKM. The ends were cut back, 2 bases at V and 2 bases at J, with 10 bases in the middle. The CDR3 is CASSLHGVGNQPQHF. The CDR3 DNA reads TGTGCCAGCAGTTTACACGGAGTTGGCAATCAGCCCCAGCATTTT.

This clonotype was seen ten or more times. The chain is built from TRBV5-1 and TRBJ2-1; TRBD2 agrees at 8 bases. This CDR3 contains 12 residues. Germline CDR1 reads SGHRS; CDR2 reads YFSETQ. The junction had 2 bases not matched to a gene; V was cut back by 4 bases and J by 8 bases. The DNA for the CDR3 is TGCGCCAGCAGCCGGGAGGGGGATGAGCAGTTCTTC. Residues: CASSREGDEQFF.

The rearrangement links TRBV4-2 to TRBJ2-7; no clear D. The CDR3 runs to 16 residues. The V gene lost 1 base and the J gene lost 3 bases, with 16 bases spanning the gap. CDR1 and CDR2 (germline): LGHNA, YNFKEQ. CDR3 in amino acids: CASSQVPPEDLYEQYF. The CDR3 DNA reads TGTGCCAGCAGCCAAGTTCCCCCCGAGGACCTCTACGAGCAGTACTTC.

In DNA, the CDR3 is TGTGCCAGCAGCCCCTCGGCAGGTACCTACGAGCAGTACTTC. It yields the protein CASSPSAGTYEQYF. The chain employs TRBV7-9 and TRBJ2-7; D gene ambiguous. CDR3 size: 14 residues. The germline V and J ends were trimmed by 5 bases and 2 bases, with 13 bases remaining between them. Germline V gene data show CDR1 as SEHNR and CDR2 as FQNEAQ (reference sequence).

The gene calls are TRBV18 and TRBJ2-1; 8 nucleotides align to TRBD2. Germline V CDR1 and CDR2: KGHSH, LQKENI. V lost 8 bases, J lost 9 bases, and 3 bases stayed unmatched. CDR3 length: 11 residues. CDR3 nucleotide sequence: TGTGCCAGCACGGGAGGGAGTGAGCAGTTCTTC. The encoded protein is CASTGGSEQFF.

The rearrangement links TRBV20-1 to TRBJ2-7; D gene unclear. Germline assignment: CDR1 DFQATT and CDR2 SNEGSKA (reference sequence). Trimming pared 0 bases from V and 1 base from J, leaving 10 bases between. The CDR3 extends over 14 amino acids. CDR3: CSAREGTLSYEQYF. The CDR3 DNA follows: TGCAGTGCTAGAGAGGGCACCCTATCCTACGAGCAGTACTTC.

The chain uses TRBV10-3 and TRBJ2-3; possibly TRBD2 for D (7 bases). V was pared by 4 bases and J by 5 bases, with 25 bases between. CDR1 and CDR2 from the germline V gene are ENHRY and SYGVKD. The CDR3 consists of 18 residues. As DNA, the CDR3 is TGTGCCATCAGTGGAACAGGGTCGGGGGGCCGTATGAGAGATACGCAGTATTTT. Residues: CAISGTGSGGRMRDTQYF.

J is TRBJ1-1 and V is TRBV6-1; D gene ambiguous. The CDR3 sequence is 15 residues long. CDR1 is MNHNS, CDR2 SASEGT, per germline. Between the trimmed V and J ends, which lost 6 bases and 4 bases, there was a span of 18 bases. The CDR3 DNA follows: TGTGCCAGCAGGACTAAGGAAATTAGGGCCACTGAAGCTTTCTTT. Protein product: CASRTKEIRATEAFF.

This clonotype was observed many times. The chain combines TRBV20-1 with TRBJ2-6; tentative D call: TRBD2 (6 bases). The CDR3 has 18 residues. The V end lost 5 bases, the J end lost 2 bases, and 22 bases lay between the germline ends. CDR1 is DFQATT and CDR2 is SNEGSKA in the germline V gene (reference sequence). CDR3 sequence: CSALGAGLFSAGANVLTF. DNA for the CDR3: TGCAGTGCTCTAGGGGCAGGACTATTCTCCGCTGGGGCCAACGTCCTGACTTTC.

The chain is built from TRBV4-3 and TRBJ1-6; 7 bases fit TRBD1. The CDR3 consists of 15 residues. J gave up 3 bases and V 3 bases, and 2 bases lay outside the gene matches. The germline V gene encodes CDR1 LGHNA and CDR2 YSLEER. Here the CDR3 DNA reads TGCGCCAGCAGCCACGGGACAGACTATAATTCACCCCTCCACTTT. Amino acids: CASSHGTDYNSPLHF.

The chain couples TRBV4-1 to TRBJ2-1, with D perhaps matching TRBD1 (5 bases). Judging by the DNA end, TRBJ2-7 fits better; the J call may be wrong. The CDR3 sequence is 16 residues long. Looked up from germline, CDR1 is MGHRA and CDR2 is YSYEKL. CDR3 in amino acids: CASSQGWGPGSYEQYF. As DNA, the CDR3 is TGCGCCAGCAGCCAAGGCTGGGGTCCAGGGTCCTACGAGCAGTACTTC.

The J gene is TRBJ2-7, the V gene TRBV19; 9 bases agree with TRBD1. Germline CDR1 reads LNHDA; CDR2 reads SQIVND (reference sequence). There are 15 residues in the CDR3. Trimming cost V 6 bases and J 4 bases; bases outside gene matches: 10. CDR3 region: CASSPGDRANYEQYF. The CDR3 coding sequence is TGTGCCAGTAGCCCGGGGGACAGGGCGAATTACGAGCAGTACTTC.

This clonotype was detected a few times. CDR3 sequence (DNA): TGCAGTGCTAGTAGGGGCGTTAGCAATCAGCCCCAGCATTTT. Its translation is CSASRGVSNQPQHF. The chain employs TRBV20-1 and TRBJ1-5, with a tentative D call TRBD1 (5 bases). There are 14 residues in the CDR3. The germline CDR1 and CDR2 sequences are DFQATT and SNEGSKA (reference sequence). The V gene lost 3 bases and the J gene lost 0 bases, with 9 bases spanning the gap.

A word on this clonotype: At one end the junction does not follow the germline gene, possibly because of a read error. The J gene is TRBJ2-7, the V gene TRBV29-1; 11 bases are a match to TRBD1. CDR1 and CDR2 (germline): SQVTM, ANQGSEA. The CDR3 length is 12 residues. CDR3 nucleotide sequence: TGTGCCGCGGGACAGGGGGCCTACGAGCAGTACTTC. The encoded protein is CAAGQGAYEQYF.